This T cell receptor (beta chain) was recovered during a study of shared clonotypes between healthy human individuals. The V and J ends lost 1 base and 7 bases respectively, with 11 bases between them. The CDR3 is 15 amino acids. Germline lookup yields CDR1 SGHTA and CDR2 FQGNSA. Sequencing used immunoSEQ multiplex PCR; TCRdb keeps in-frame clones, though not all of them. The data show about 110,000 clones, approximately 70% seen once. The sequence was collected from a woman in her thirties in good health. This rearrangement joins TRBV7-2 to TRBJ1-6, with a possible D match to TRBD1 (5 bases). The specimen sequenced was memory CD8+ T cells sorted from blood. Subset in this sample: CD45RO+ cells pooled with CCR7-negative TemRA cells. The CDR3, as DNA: TGTGCCAGCAGCTTAGATCAGGGAGCCAATTCACCCCTCCACTTT. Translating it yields CASSLDQGANSPLHF.